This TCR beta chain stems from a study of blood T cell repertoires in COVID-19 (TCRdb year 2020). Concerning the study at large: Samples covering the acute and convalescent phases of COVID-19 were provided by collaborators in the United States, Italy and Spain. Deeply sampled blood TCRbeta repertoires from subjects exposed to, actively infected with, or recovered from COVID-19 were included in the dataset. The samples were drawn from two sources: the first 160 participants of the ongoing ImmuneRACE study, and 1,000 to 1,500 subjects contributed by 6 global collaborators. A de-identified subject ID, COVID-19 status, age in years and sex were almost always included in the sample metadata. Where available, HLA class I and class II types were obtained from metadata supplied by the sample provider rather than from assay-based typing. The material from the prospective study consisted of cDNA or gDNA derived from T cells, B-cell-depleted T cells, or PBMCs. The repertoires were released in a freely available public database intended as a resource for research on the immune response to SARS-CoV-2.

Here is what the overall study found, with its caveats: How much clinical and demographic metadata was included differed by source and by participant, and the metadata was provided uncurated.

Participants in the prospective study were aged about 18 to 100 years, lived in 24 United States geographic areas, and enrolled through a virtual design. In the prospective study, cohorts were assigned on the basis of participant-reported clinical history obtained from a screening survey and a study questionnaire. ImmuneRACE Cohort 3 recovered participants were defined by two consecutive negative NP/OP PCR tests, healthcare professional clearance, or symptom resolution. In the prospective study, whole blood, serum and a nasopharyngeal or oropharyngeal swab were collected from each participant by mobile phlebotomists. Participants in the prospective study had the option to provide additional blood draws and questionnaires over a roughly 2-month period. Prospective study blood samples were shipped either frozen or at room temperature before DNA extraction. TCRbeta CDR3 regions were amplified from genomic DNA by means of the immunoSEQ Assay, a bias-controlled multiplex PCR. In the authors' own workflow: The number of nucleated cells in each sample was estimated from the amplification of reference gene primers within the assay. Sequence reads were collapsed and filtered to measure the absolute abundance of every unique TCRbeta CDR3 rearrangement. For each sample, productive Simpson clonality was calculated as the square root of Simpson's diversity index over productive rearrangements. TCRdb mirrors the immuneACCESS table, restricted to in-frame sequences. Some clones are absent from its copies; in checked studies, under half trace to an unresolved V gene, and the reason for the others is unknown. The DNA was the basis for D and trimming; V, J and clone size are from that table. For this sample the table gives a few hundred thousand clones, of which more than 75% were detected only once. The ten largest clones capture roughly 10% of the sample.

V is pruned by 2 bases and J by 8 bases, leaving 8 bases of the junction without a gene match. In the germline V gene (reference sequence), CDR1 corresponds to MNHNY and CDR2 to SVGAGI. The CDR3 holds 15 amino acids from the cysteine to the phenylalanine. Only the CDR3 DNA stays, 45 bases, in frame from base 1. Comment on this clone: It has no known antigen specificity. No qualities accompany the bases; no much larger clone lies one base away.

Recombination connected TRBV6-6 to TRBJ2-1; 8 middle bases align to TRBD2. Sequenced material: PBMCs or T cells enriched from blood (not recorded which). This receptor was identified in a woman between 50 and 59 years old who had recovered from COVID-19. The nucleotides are TGTGCCAGCAGTTACCCTCAGCGGGGGCCCGATGAGCAGTTCTTC. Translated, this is CASSYPQRGPDEQFF.